This is a list of T cell receptor beta chains from one sample in a study of neoadjuvant anti-PD-1 for oral cavity cancer. Here immunoSEQ multiplex PCR was the method, and the copy in TCRdb shows in-frame clones only, minus some. The sample has tens of thousands of clones, around 83% seen once; the top ten hold 3% to 3.5%. The sequencing here drew on PBMCs, taken before nivolumab (anti-PD-1) treatment. The receptor source for this set is a person aged 40 to 85 with oral cavity squamous cell carcinoma. The CDR3 runs from the conserved cysteine through the conserved F or W. The D gene is left open where the match is weak. Expanded clones get a size class; other rows say once, few or many, or leave the size out.

cdr3_length	j_call	d_call	clone_size	v_call	cdr3_nt	cdr3_aa
11	TRBJ1-1	NA	NA	TRBV20-1	TGCAGTGCTAGACCAACAGCTGAAGCTTTCTTT	CSARPTAEAFF
18	TRBJ1-1	TRBD1	NA	TRBV28	TGTGCCAGCAGTTCGCGACGGGACAGGGGGCGCGTGAACACTGAAGCTTTCTTT	CASSSRRDRGRVNTEAFF
17	TRBJ2-1	NA	NA	TRBV12-1	TGTGCCAGCAGTATCGGAAAGCTTGAAGTCAGAAACAATGAGCAGTTCTTC	CASSIGKLEVRNNEQFF
15	TRBJ1-6	TRBD1	NA	TRBV11-2	TGTGCCAGCACCAGACAGGGAATTTGGAATTCACCCCTCCACTTT	CASTRQGIWNSPLHF
14	TRBJ1-1	NA	NA	TRBV2	TGTGCCAGCTACCTAAACAAGGGGGTTACTGAAGCTTTCTTT	CASYLNKGVTEAFF
13	TRBJ2-1	NA	NA	TRBV11-2	TGTGCCAGCACCACGGGCCCCTACAATGAGCAGTTCTTC	CASTTGPYNEQFF
14	TRBJ1-1	TRBD1	NA	TRBV6-1	TGTGCCAGCATCAGGGACAGAGTGAACACTGAAGCTTTCTTT	CASIRDRVNTEAFF
15	TRBJ2-3	TRBD2	NA	TRBV6-5	TGTGCCAGCAGCACAAGCGGGAGGGCCGACGGTACGCAGTATTTT	CASSTSGRADGTQYF
14	TRBJ2-5	TRBD1	NA	TRBV5-1	TGCGCCAGCAGCACATACAGGGGTCGGGAGACCCAGTACTTC	CASSTYRGRETQYF
14	TRBJ1-6	NA	NA	TRBV7-6	TGTGCCAGCAGCTCTATACCGTATAATTCACCCCTCCACTTT	CASSSIPYNSPLHF
14	TRBJ1-5	TRBD1	NA	TRBV28	TGTGCCAGCAGACCCACAGGGGCCACGCAGCCCCAGCATTTT	CASRPTGATQPQHF
15	TRBJ1-1	TRBD1	NA	TRBV10-3	TGTGCCATCAGTTTTATGACAGGGGAGAACACTGAAGCTTTCTTT	CAISFMTGENTEAFF
15	TRBJ1-2	NA	few	TRBV7-3	TGTGCCAGCAGCCCACCAGGGGTTGGGGACTATGGCTACACCTTC	CASSPPGVGDYGYTF
16	TRBJ1-1	NA	NA	TRBV14	TGTGCCAGCAGCCCCCACCTGAACATGGGGAACACTGAAGCTTTCTTT	CASSPHLNMGNTEAFF
15	TRBJ1-1	NA	NA	TRBV13	TGTGCCAGCAGCTTGGTTTCCGTCGGGGGCACTGAAGCTTTCTTT	CASSLVSVGGTEAFF
15	TRBJ2-7	NA	NA	TRBV5-1	TGCGCCAGCAGTTTGACAGGTCAACACTCCTACGAGCAGTACTTC	CASSLTGQHSYEQYF